This T cell receptor beta chain stems from a study of blood T cells in healthy people across ages. This clonotype turned up a few times. The trim removed 2 bases at V and 0 bases at J, leaving 1 base unmatched. Germline V lookup: CDR1 LGHNT, CDR2 FRNRAP. The CDR3 covers 14 residues. The second PCR ran roughly 7 to 12 cycles with a sample-barcoded 5' primer and J-beta primers. TCRdb analysed the 5' RACE reads with MiXCR anew, one entry per CDR3 protein. In the table there are hundreds of thousands of distinct CDR3 sequences, about 42% of which are singletons. The chain uses TRBV12-5 and TRBJ2-7; 7 bases line up with TRBD2. Sequencing was performed on blood. This sequence originates from a man between 60 and 75 years old in good health. The CDR3 reads CASGLWGGSYEQYF. The CDR3 DNA reads TGTGCTAGTGGTTTGTGGGGGGGCTCCTACGAGCAGTACTTC.